The clone carrying this T cell receptor beta chain was observed a single time. Antigen unknown. The entry originates in a study of T cells in Graves' hyperthyroidism and ophthalmopathy. Study-wide points: A model of 13 V-J features distinguished ophthalmopathy from stable hyperthyroidism.

Researchers amplified the TCR beta CDR3 regions from RNA transcripts. The TCR CDR3 was amplified in a first-round RT-PCR using the HTBI primer set. TCRdb passed the multiplex PCR reads through MiXCR, listing each CDR3 protein once. This table holds 660,000 or so distinct CDR3 sequences, 45% found once. The sample consisted of peripheral blood or thyroid tissue (not recorded which). The TCR comes from an adult man with Graves' disease, either hyperthyroidism or ophthalmopathy (not recorded which).

DNA of the CDR3: TGCAGTGGGGTGGGGGGCCATCCGAACACTGAAGCTTTCTTT. The encoded protein is CSGVGGHPNTEAFF. The chain joins TRBV20-1 to TRBJ1-1; possibly TRBD1 for D (6 bases). This CDR3 is 14 amino acids long. The germline gives CDR1 DFQATT, CDR2 SNEGSKA (reference sequence). The V gene lost 7 bases and the J gene lost 1 base, with 16 bases spanning the gap.